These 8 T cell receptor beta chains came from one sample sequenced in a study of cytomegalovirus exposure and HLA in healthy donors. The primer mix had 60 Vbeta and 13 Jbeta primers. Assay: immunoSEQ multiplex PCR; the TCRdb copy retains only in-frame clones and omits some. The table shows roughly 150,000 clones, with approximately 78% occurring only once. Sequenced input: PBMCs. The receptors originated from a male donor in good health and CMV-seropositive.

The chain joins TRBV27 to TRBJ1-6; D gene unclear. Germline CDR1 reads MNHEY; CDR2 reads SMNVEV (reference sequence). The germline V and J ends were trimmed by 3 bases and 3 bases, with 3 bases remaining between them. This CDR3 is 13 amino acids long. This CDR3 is CASSFVYNSPLHF. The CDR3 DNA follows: TGTGCCAGCAGTTTCGTCTATAATTCACCCCTCCACTTT.

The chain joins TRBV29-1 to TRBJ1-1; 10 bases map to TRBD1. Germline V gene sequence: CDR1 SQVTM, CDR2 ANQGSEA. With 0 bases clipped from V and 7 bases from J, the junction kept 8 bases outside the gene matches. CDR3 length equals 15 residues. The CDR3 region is CSVEESVGTGVEAFF. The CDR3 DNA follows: TGCAGCGTTGAAGAATCTGTCGGGACAGGGGTTGAAGCTTTCTTT.

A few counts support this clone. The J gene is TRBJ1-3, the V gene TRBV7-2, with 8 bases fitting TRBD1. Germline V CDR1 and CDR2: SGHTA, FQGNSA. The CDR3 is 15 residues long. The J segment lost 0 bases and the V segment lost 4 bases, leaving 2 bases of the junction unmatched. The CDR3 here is CASSSTGDSGNTIYF. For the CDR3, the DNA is TGTGCCAGCAGCTCGACAGGGGACTCTGGAAACACCATATATTTT. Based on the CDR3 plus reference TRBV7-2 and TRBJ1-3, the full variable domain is GAGVSQSPSNKVTEKGKDVELRCDPISGHTALYWYRQSLGQGLEFLIYFQGNSAPDKSGLPSDRFSAERTGGSVSTLTIQRTQQEDSAVYLCASSSTGDSGNTIYFGEGSWLTVV.

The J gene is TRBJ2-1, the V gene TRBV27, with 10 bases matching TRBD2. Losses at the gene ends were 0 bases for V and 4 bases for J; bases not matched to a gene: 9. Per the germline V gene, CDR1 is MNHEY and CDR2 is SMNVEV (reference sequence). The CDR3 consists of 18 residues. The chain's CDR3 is CASSLSILSGRAYNEQFF. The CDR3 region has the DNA TGTGCCAGCAGTTTATCGATTTTGAGCGGGAGGGCTTACAATGAGCAGTTCTTC.

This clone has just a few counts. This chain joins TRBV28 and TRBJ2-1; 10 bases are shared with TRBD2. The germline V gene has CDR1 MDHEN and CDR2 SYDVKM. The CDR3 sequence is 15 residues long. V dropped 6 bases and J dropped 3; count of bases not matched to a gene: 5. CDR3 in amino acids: CASSPRTSGYNEQFF. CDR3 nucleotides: TGTGCCAGCAGCCCCAGGACTAGCGGCTACAATGAGCAGTTCTTC.

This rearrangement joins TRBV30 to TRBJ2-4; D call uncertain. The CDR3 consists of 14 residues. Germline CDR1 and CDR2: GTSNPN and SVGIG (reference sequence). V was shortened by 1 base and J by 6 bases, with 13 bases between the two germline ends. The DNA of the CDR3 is TGTGCCTGGAGTGCGCGGCGAATTCCAAACATTCAGTACTTC. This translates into CAWSARRIPNIQYF.

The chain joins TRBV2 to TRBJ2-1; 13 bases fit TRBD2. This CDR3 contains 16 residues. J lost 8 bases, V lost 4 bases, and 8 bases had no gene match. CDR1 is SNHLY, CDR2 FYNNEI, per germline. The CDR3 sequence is CASSVRLAGGLYEQFF. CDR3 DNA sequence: TGTGCCAGCAGTGTTCGACTAGCGGGAGGTCTCTATGAGCAGTTCTTC.

The CDR3 loop is CASGSGDDWDNEQFF. The CDR3, as DNA: TGTGCCAGCGGTAGCGGTGACGATTGGGACAATGAGCAGTTCTTC. The chain is built from TRBV6-5 and TRBJ2-1; tentatively, D is TRBD2 (6 bases). The germline gives CDR1 MNHEY, CDR2 SVGAGI. The CDR3 is made up of 15 amino acids. Between the trimmed V and J ends, which lost 8 bases and 5 bases, there was a span of 19 bases.